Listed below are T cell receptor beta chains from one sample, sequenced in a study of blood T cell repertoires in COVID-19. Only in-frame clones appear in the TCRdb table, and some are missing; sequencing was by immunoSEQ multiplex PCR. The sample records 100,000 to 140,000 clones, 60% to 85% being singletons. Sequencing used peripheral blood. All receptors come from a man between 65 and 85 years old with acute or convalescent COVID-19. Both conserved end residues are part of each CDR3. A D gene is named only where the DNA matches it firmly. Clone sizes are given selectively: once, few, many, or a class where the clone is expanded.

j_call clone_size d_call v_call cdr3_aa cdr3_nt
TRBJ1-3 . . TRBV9 CASSVAGASRSGNTIYF TGTGCCAGCAGCGTAGCTGGGGCCTCCCGCTCTGGAAACACCATATATTTT
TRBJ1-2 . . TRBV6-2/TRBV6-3 CASSRTEGGYGYTF TGTGCCAGCAGCCGTACCGAGGGCGGCTATGGCTACACCTTC
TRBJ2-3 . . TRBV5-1 CASSLGPGTDTQYF TGCGCCAGCAGCTTGGGCCCGGGTACAGATACGCAGTATTTT
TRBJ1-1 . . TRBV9 CASSVHMNTEAFF TGTGCCAGCAGCGTTCACATGAACACTGAAGCTTTCTTT
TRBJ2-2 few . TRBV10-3 CAISDSSNTGELFF TGTGCCATCAGCGATTCGAGTAACACCGGGGAGCTGTTTTTT
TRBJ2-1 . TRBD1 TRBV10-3 CAIRGTGEGNEQFF TGTGCCATCAGAGGGACAGGGGAAGGGAATGAGCAGTTCTTC
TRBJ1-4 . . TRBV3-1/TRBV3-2 CASSQAGTPNEKLFF TGTGCCAGCAGCCAAGCCGGGACACCTAATGAAAAACTGTTTTTT
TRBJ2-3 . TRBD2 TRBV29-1 CSVEGLAGEFTSTDTQYF TGCAGCGTTGAAGGACTAGCGGGGGAGTTTACTAGCACAGATACGCAGTATTTT
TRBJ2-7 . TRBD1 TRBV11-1 CASSLSRDRRYEQYF TGTGCCAGCAGCTTAAGCCGGGACAGGCGTTACGAGCAGTACTTC
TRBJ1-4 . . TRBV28 CASSLRPTNEKLFF TGTGCCAGCAGTTTACGTCCAACTAATGAAAAACTGTTTTTT
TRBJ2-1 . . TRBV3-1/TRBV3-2 CASSHTKSGASHEQFF TGTGCCAGCAGCCATACGAAGAGTGGGGCATCCCATGAGCAGTTCTTC
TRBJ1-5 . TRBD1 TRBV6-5 CATSLGQGNQPQHF TGTGCCACCAGCCTAGGACAGGGCAATCAGCCCCAGCATTTT
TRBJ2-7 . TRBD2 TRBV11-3 CASSPTSQGSEQYF TGTGCCAGCAGCCCGACTAGCCAAGGATCCGAGCAGTACTTC
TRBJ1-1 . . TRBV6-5 CASNPAGRNTEAFF TGTGCCAGCAATCCCGCGGGCCGGAACACTGAAGCTTTCTTT
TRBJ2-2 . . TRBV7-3 CASSPQDWRSGELFF TGTGCCAGCAGCCCTCAGGACTGGCGCTCCGGGGAGCTGTTTTTT
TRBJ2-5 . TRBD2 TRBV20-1 CSATAGLAGDF TGCAGTGCTACCGCAGGACTAGCGGGTGACTTC
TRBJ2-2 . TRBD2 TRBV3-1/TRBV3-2 CASSPAGGYTGELFF TGTGCCAGCAGCCCTGCGGGGGGATACACCGGGGAGCTGTTTTTT
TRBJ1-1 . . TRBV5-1 CASSLKAGDLNTEAFF TGCGCCAGCAGCTTGAAGGCAGGCGATTTGAACACTGAAGCTTTCTTT
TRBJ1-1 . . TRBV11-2 CASSLDGGYTEAFF TGTGCCAGCAGCTTAGATGGAGGGTACACTGAAGCTTTCTTT
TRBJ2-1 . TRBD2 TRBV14 CASSGRGALYNEQFF TGTGCCAGCAGCGGGCGGGGGGCTCTCTACAATGAGCAGTTCTTC
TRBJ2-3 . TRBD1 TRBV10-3 CAISGTGGTDTQYF TGTGCCATCAGTGGGACAGGGGGCACAGATACGCAGTATTTT
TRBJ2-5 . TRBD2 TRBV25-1 CASGLAGLETQYF TGTGCCAGCGGACTAGCGGGGTTAGAGACCCAGTACTTC
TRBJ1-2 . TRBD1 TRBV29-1 CSAGGQGAKGYTF TGCAGCGCTGGGGGACAGGGGGCGAAAGGCTACACCTTC
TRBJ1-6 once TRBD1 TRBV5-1 CASSWDRDSPLHF TGCGCCAGCAGCTGGGACAGGGATTCACCCCTCCACTTT
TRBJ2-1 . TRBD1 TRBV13 CASSLVRTGDNEQFF TGTGCCAGCAGCTTAGTTCGGACAGGGGACAATGAGCAGTTCTTC
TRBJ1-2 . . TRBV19 CASSIDQGRGYTF TGTGCCAGTAGTATTGACCAGGGTAGGGGCTACACCTTC
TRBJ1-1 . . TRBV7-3 CASSPTGGGTEAFF TGTGCCAGCAGCCCGACCGGGGGTGGTACTGAAGCTTTCTTT
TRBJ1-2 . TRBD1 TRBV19 CASSTPTGQGISRDYGYTF TGTGCCAGTAGTACCCCGACGGGACAGGGGATATCTCGAGACTATGGCTACACCTTC
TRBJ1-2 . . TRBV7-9 CASTSGNLNYGYTF TGTGCCAGCACTTCAGGAAACTTAAACTATGGCTACACCTTC
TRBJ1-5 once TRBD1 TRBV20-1 CSAGERQGSNQPQHF TGCAGTGCTGGTGAGAGACAGGGGAGCAATCAGCCCCAGCATTTT
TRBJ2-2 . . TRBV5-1 CASSLGGANTGELFF TGCGCCAGCAGCTTGGGGGGGGCGAACACCGGGGAGCTGTTTTTT
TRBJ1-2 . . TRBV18 CASSPSGQFYTF TGTGCCAGCTCACCCTCAGGACAGTTCTACACCTTC
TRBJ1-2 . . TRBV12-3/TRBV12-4 CASSLASRGYTF TGTGCCAGCAGTTTAGCTTCTCGGGGCTACACCTTC
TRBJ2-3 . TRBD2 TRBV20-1 CSARDLRGEYF TGCAGTGCTAGAGATCTGCGGGGGGAGTATTTT
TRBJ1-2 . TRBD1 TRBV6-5 CASSQIGTGRKGYTF TGTGCCAGCAGTCAGATCGGGACAGGGAGAAAGGGCTACACCTTC
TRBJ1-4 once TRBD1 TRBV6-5 CASGYLGQGNEKLFF TGTGCCAGCGGGTACTTGGGACAGGGGAATGAAAAACTGTTTTTT
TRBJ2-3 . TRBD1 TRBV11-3 CASSLSGTGRDTQYF TGTGCCAGCAGCTTATCCGGGACAGGGAGAGATACGCAGTATTTT
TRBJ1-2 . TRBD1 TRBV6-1 CASSALVGQGIRYGYTF TGTGCCAGCAGTGCCCTGGTTGGACAGGGGATTCGATATGGCTACACCTTC
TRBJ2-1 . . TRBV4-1 CASSQEGGDSSSYNEQFF TGCGCCAGCAGCCAAGAAGGGGGTGACTCCTCCTCTTACAATGAGCAGTTCTTC
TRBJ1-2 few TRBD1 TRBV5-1 CASSLGQGIDGYTF TGCGCCAGCAGCTTGGGACAGGGCATAGATGGCTACACCTTC
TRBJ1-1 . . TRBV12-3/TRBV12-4 CASSPTDLAEAFF TGTGCCAGCAGTCCGACAGACCTAGCTGAAGCTTTCTTT
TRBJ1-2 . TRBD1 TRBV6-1 CASSEAGGYGYTF TGTGCCAGCAGTGAGGCAGGGGGCTATGGCTACACCTTC
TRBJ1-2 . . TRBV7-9 CASSSAGTIGYTF TGTGCCAGCAGCAGCGCCGGGACAATTGGCTACACCTTC
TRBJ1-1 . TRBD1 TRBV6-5 CASRGQGGTEAFF TGTGCCAGCAGAGGACAGGGAGGCACTGAAGCTTTCTTT
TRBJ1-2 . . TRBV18 CASSPAGSAGGYTF TGTGCCAGCTCACCAGCCGGCTCAGCGGGAGGCTACACCTTC
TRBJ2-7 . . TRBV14 CASSQGLAGEQYF TGTGCCAGCAGCCAAGGGCTAGCTGGCGAGCAGTACTTC
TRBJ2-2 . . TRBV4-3 CASSQEAIGAQRTGELFF TGCGCCAGCAGCCAAGAGGCGATAGGGGCCCAGAGAACCGGGGAGCTGTTTTTT
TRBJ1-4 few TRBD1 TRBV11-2 CASSLEGQLSEKLFF TGTGCCAGCAGCTTAGAGGGACAGTTGAGTGAAAAACTGTTTTTT
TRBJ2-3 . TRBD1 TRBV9 CASSTHPGQDTDTQYF TGTGCCAGCAGCACCCACCCGGGACAGGACACAGATACGCAGTATTTT
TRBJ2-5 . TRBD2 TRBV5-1 CASSPGAGGLQETQYF TGCGCCAGCAGCCCCGGTGCGGGGGGCCTTCAAGAGACCCAGTACTTC
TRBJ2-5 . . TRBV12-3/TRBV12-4 CASSLQETQYF TGTGCCAGCAGTTTACAGGAGACCCAGTACTTC
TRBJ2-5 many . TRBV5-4 CASSLDSVETQYF TGTGCCAGCAGCTTGGATAGCGTAGAGACCCAGTACTTC
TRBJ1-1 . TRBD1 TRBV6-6 CASSSTGGVTEAFF TGTGCCAGCAGTTCCACAGGGGGCGTGACTGAAGCTTTCTTT
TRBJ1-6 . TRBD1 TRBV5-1 CASSLGGTGGYNSPLHF TGCGCCAGCAGCTTGGGCGGGACAGGGGGTTATAATTCACCCCTCCACTTT
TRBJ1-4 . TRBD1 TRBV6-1 CASSGPPGTGNEKLFF TGTGCCAGCAGTGGGCCCCCGGGGACAGGGAATGAAAAACTGTTTTTT
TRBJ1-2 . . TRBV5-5 CASSLGGNYGYTF TGTGCCAGCAGCTTGGGAGGAAACTATGGCTACACCTTC